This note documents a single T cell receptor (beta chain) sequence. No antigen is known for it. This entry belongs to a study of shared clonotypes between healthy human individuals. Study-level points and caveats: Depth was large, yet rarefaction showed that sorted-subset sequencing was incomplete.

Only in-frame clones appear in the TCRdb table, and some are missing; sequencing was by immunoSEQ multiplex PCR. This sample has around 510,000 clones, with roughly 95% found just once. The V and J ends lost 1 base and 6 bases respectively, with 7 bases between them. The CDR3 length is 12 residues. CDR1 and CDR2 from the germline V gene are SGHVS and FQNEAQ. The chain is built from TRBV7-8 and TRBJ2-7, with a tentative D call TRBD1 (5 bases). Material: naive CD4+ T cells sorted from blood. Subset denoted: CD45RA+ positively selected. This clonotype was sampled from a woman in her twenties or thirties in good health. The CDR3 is CASSLVGAEQYF. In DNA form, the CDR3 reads TGTGCCAGCAGCTTAGTTGGGGCCGAGCAGTACTTC.